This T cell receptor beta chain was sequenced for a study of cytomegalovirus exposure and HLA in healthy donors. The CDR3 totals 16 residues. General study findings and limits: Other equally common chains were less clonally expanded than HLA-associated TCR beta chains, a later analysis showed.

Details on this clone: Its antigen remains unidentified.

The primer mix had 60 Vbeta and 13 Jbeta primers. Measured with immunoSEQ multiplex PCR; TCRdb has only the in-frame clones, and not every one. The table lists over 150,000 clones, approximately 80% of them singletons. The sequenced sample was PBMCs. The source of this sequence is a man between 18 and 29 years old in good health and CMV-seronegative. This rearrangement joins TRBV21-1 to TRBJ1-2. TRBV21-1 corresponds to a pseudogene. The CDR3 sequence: CASSIPLATPFYGYTF. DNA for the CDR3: TGTGCCAGCAGCATTCCTCTGGCGACTCCTTTCTATGGCTACACCTTC.